This entry concerns a single TCR beta chain. This sample is part of a study of blood T cell repertoires in COVID-19. Whole-study context: The samples span acute and convalescent COVID-19 from the United States, Italy and Spain. In each case, the material was cDNA or gDNA derived from T cells, B-cell-depleted T cells, or PBMCs.

Source study methods: Amplification of reference gene primers was used by the study to estimate nucleated cell counts. The data were produced by immunoSEQ multiplex PCR, yet TCRdb's version contains in-frame clones alone and is incomplete. That table is the source of V, J and clone size, and D and trimming were worked out from the DNA. The sample lists about 110,000 clones; about 75% were seen once. The CDR3 is 16 residues long. Per the germline V gene, CDR1 is GTSNPN and CDR2 is SVGIG (reference sequence). The V and J ends lost 0 bases and 2 bases respectively, with 14 bases between them. The rearrangement uses TRBV30 and TRBJ1-3; TRBD1 might be the D (5 bases). Sequenced sample: peripheral blood. This sequence originates from a man aged 80 or over with acute or convalescent COVID-19. CDR3 region: CAWSVGLPGTGNTIYF. In DNA, the CDR3 is TGTGCCTGGAGTGTAGGCCTCCCAGGGACTGGAAACACCATATATTTT.